This T cell receptor (beta chain) is drawn from a study of blood T cells in healthy people across ages. CDR1 is MNHEY, CDR2 SVGAGI, per germline. CDR3 size: 14 residues. Trimming took 2 bases from V and 4 from J; bases not matched to a gene: 3. This clonotype was detected ten times or more. The antigen is unknown. A second roughly 6 to 11 cycle PCR used barcoded and J-beta primers. In TCRdb, the 5' RACE reads were re-called with MiXCR into one record per CDR3 protein. Counted here are 700,000 to 900,000 distinct CDR3 sequences, about 26% occurring once; the ten biggest clones make up around 3%. Study findings and constraints: Across the age range, TCR beta diversity per million T cells fell in a roughly linear way. Diversity was estimated from one million T cells, and these estimates were considered underestimates.

Separately, the same data were catalogued under a study of T cells of mothers and their children. From that report: A few healthy Caucasian mothers served as donors, and their six children did as well.

V usage is TRBV6-5 and J usage is TRBJ2-5; 8 bases align to TRBD2. The specimen sequenced was blood. The sequence was obtained from a boy between 5 and 17 years old in good health. The CDR3 DNA is TGTGCCAGCAGTTACGGGCTAGCGGGAGAGACCCAGTACTTC. This codes for CASSYGLAGETQYF.